Shown below are 19 T cell receptor beta chains from a single sample sequenced in a study of shared clonotypes between healthy human individuals. Repertoires were generated with immunoSEQ multiplex PCR, while TCRdb's copy carries only in-frame clones and drops some. The data contain 950,000 to 1,100,000 clones, 70% to 80% of them singletons. The sequenced sample consisted of memory CD4+ T cells sorted from blood. The subset was: CD45RA-negative fraction. The source is a man between 18 and 29 years old in good health.

A remark on this clone: At one of its ends the junction is not consistent with the germline gene, which may arise from a read error. This chain uses TRBV29-1 with TRBJ2-3; 8 nucleotides match TRBD1. The V gene's germline CDR1 is SQVTM and CDR2 ANQGSEA. This CDR3 comprises 14 residues. The CDR3 DNA follows: TGCAGCGTAGAAGGGGACAGGCGCACAGATACGCAGTATTTT. The encoded protein is CSVEGDRRTDTQYF.

CDR3 DNA: TGTGCCAGCAGCGTAGGCCATAGCGGGGGATCAAATGAGCAGTTCTTC. Its protein is CASSVGHSGGSNEQFF. The rearrangement joins TRBV9 to TRBJ2-1; 9 bases are a match to TRBD2. V shed 0 bases and J 7 bases; nucleotides not matched to a gene: 8. This CDR3 spans 16 amino acids. Looked up from germline, CDR1 is SGDLS and CDR2 is YYNGEE. The full variable domain, its missing parts supplied by reference TRBV9 and TRBJ2-1, is DSGVTQTPKHLITATGQRVTLRCSPRSGDLSVYWYQQSLDQGLQFLIQYYNGEERAKGNILERFSAQQFPDLHSELNLSSLELGDSALYFCASSVGHSGGSNEQFFGPGTRLTVL.

V gene TRBV5-1 combines with J gene TRBJ2-7, with D hard to call. The V and J ends lost 4 bases and 1 base respectively, with 9 bases between them. CDR1 is SGHRS and CDR2 is YFSETQ in the germline V gene. This CDR3 is 13 amino acids long. CDR3 sequence reads: CASSEFRSYEQYF. For the CDR3, the DNA is TGCGCCAGCAGCGAATTCAGATCCTACGAGCAGTACTTC.

The V call is TRBV6-4, the J call TRBJ2-3; no firm D call. Germline V gives CDR1 MRHNA, CDR2 SNTAGT. Between the trimmed V and J ends, which lost 8 bases and 6 bases, there was a span of 15 bases. The CDR3 is 13 residues long. The DNA of the CDR3 is TGTGCCAGCGGGCTCATGCTAGGGGATACGCAGTATTTT. This translates into CASGLMLGDTQYF.

This sequence joins TRBV5-6 and TRBJ2-1, with no clear D. The germline V gene has CDR1 SGHDT and CDR2 YYEEEE. V gave up 4 bases and J gave up 9 bases, with 8 bases separating them. The CDR3 runs 11 residues. The CDR3 coding sequence is TGTGCCAGCAGCAACGACGCTGAGCAGTTCTTC. It is translated as CASSNDAEQFF. The full variable domain, completed using reference TRBV5-6 and TRBJ2-1, is DAGVTQSPTHLIKTRGQQVTLRCSPKSGHDTVSWYQQALGQGPQFIFQYYEEEERQRGNFPDRFSGHQFPNYSSELNVNALLLGDSALYLCASSNDAEQFFGPGTRLTVL.

The chain joins TRBV6-1 to TRBJ1-6; a possible D gene is TRBD1 (5 bases). CDR1 is MNHNS, CDR2 SASEGT, per germline. The CDR3 has 15 residues. V lost 2 bases, J lost 5 bases, and 10 bases lay in between. CDR3 DNA sequence: TGTGCCAGCAGTGAAATGGGGGGTAATAATTCACCCCTCCACTTT. Translated, it gives CASSEMGGNNSPLHF.

This clone has just one count. This rearrangement joins TRBV12-5 to TRBJ1-5; maybe TRBD1 (5 bases). Germline CDR1 reads LGHNT; CDR2 reads FRNRAP. Trimming left V 0 bases short and J 2 bases short, with 11 bases between. CDR3 length: 16 amino acids. The CDR3 DNA is TGTGCTAGTGGTTTGGTACTCCAGGGACGCAATCAGCCCCAGCATTTT. Translating gives CASGLVLQGRNQPQHF.

The rearrangement joins TRBV27 to TRBJ1-6; perhaps TRBD1 as D (5 bases). The CDR3 has 15 residues. The germline V gene encodes CDR1 MNHEY and CDR2 SMNVEV (reference sequence). V was shortened by 5 bases and J by 11 bases, with 19 bases between the two germline ends. The CDR3 DNA follows: TGTGCCAGCAGTGAAATATCGGGGGGGACGACACCCCTCCACTTT. It codes for CASSEISGGTTPLHF.

The genes are TRBV5-1 and TRBJ2-1; the match to TRBD2 covers 7 bases. Trimming took 4 bases from V and 5 from J; bases not matched to a gene: 12. Germline V gene sequence: CDR1 SGHRS, CDR2 YFSETQ. The length of the CDR3 is 16 residues. Here the CDR3 reads CASSPRVSSGNNEQFF. In nucleotides, the CDR3 is TGCGCCAGCAGCCCGAGGGTCTCTAGCGGAAACAATGAGCAGTTCTTC.

The chain has TRBV5-1 and TRBJ1-2; 7 nucleotides agree with TRBD1. Germline CDR1 reads SGHRS; CDR2 reads YFSETQ. The CDR3 spans 15 residues. With 0 bases clipped from V and 7 bases from J, the junction kept 9 bases outside the gene matches. CDR3 bases: TGCGCCAGCAGCTTGGTTCCGGACAGGAAAGGTGGCTACACCTTC. Its protein product is CASSLVPDRKGGYTF.

Turning to this clone: This specimen includes other DNA sequences encoding the same CDR3. The V gene is TRBV4-1, the J gene TRBJ1-2, with D unclear. Trimming cost V 0 bases and J 5 bases, with 7 bases left between them. Germline CDR1 MGHRA, CDR2 YSYEKL. This CDR3 is 13 amino acids long. The CDR3 region is CASSQDGVYGYTF. The CDR3 DNA reads as TGCGCCAGCAGCCAAGACGGAGTATATGGCTACACCTTC.

The chain employs TRBV2 and TRBJ1-1; D may be TRBD1 (5 bases). The CDR3 is made up of 15 amino acids. Germline lookup yields CDR1 SNHLY and CDR2 FYNNEI. Trimming removed 4 bases at V and 0 bases at J, with 12 bases between. The CDR3 is CASSGRQSLNTEAFF. The CDR3 DNA follows: TGTGCCAGCAGTGGTAGACAGTCCTTGAACACTGAAGCTTTCTTT.

This clone was recorded once. The chain uses TRBV28 and TRBJ1-2; 8 bases fit TRBD1. V gave up 7 bases and J gave up 2 bases; unmatched junction bases: 12. CDR1 is MDHEN and CDR2 is SYDVKM in the germline V gene. This CDR3 has 16 residues. CDR3 nucleotides: TGTGCCAGCAACCCTACACAGGGGGAGGCCAACTATGGCTACACCTTC. It specifies CASNPTQGEANYGYTF.

The genes are TRBV30 and TRBJ2-1; D is unclear. Germline CDR1 is GTSNPN and CDR2 is SVGIG (reference sequence). The CDR3 has 12 residues. CDR3 DNA: TGTTCCAGCTCTTTCTACTACAATGAGCAGTTCTTC. Its protein product is CSSSFYYNEQFF.

V is TRBV29-1 and J is TRBJ1-1; the D gene is possibly TRBD1 (6 bases). V lost 6 bases to trimming and J lost 0 bases, with 20 bases between them. The CDR3 has 16 residues. The V gene's germline CDR1 is SQVTM and CDR2 ANQGSEA. CDR3 in DNA: TGCAGCGTCAAGGGTCATTATGGACAGTTGAACACTGAAGCTTTCTTT. This gives the protein CSVKGHYGQLNTEAFF.

The V call is TRBV6-5, the J call TRBJ1-1; D remains unclear. Between the trimmed V and J ends, which lost 6 bases and 3 bases, there was a span of 11 bases. Germline loops: CDR1 MNHEY, CDR2 SVGAGI. The CDR3 consists of 13 residues. CDR3 protein: CASRYDLYTEAFF. CDR3 sequence (DNA): TGTGCCAGCAGATACGACCTGTACACTGAAGCTTTCTTT.

The chain employs TRBV27 and TRBJ1-2; D perhaps matches TRBD1 (5 bases). Looked up from germline, CDR1 is MNHEY and CDR2 is SMNVEV (reference sequence). The V and J ends lost 3 bases and 5 bases respectively, with 16 bases between them. The CDR3 contains 15 residues. The CDR3 is CASSLQDIVKYGYTF. Written as DNA, the CDR3 is TGTGCCAGCAGTTTGCAGGACATTGTAAAGTATGGCTACACCTTC.

This clone has only a few counts. CDR3 residues: CASSLGGSYSYNSPLHF. In nucleotides, the CDR3 is TGTGCCAGCAGTTTAGGAGGCAGTTATTCCTATAATTCACCCCTCCACTTT. This chain links TRBV27 with TRBJ1-6, with D unclear. V lost 2 bases, J lost 1 base, and 12 bases lay in between. The CDR3 extends over 17 amino acids. In germline, CDR1 is MNHEY, CDR2 SMNVEV (reference sequence).

The chain employs TRBV19 and TRBJ2-3; 9 bases align to TRBD2. V trimming: 6 bases; J trimming: 4 bases; junction bases outside the gene matches: 14. The CDR3 totals 17 residues. Per the germline V gene, CDR1 is LNHDA and CDR2 is SQIVND (reference sequence). The CDR3 coding sequence is TGTGCCAGTAGCACTTTGCTAGTGGCGGGGGGGCCAGATACGCAGTATTTT. Its translation: CASSTLLVAGGPDTQYF.